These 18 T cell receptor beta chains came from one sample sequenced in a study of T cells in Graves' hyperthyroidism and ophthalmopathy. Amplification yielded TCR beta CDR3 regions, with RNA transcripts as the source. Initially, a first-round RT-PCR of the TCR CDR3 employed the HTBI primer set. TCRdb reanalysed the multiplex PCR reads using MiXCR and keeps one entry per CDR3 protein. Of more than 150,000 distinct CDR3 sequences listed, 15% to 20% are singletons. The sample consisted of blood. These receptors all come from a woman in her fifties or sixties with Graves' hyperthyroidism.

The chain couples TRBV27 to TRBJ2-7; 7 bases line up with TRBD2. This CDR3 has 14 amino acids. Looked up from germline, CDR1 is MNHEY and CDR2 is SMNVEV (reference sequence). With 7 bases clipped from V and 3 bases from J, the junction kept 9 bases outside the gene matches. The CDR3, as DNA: TGTGCCAGCACGATGGGGGAGGGACTCTACGAGCAGTACTTC. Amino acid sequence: CASTMGEGLYEQYF.

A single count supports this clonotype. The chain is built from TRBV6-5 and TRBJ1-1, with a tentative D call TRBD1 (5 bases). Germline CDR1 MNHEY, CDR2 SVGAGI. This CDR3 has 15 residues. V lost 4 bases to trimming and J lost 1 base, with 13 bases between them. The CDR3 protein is CASSLSSGRNTEAFF. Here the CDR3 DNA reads TGTGCCAGCAGTTTATCCTCGGGACGGAACACTGAAGCTTTCTTT.

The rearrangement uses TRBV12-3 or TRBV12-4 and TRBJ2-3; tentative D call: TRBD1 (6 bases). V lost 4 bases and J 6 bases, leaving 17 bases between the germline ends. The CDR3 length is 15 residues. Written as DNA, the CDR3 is TGTGCCAGCAGTTCTACGGGACACCCTAGGGATACGCAGTATTTT. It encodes CASSSTGHPRDTQYF.

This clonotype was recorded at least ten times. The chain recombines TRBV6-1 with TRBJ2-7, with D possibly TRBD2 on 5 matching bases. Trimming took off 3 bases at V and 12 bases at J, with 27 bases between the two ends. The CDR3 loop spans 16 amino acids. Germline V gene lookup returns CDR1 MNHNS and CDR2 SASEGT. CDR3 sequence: CASSDEVTTTTTRGYF. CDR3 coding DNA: TGTGCCAGCAGTGATGAAGTGACTACAACAACCACCCGGGGGTACTTC.

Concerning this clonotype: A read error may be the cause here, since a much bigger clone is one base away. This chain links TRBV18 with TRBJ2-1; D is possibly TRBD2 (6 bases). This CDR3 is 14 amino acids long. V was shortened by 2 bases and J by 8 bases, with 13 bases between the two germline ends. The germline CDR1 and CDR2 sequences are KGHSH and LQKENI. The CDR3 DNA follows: TGTGCCAGCTCACCAGTGGGACTGGTCGATGAGCAGTTCTTC. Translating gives CASSPVGLVDEQFF.

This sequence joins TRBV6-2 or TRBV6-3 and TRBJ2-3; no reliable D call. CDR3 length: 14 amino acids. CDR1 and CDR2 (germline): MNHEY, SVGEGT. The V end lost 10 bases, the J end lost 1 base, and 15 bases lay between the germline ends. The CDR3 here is CATPEGNCTDTQYF. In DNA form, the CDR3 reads TGTGCCACCCCCGAAGGGAACTGCACAGATACGCAGTATTTT.

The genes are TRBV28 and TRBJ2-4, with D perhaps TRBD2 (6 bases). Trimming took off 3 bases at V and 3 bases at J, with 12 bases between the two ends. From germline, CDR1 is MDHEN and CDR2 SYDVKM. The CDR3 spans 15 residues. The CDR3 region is CASSFGRFDKNIQYF. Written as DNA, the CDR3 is TGTGCCAGCAGTTTTGGGAGGTTTGACAAAAACATTCAGTACTTC. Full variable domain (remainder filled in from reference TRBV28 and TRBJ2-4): DVKVTQSSRYLVKRTGEKVFLECVQDMDHENMFWYRQDPGLGLRLIYFSYDVKMKEKGDIPEGYSVSREKKERFSLILESASTNQTSMYLCASSFGRFDKNIQYFGAGTRLSVL.

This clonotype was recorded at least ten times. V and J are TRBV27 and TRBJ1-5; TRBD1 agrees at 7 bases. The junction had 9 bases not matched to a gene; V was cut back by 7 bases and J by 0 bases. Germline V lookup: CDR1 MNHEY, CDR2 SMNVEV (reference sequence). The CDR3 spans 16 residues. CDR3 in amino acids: CASKVGGSYSNQPQHF. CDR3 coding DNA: TGTGCCAGCAAAGTAGGGGGCTCCTATAGCAATCAGCCCCAGCATTTT.

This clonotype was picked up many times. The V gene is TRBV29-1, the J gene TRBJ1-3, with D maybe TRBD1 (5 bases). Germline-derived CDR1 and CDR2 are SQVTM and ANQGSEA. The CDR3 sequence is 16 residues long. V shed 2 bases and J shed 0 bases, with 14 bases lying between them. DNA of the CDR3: TGCAGCGTTGAAACTGACCGGGGCCGCTCTGGAAACACCATATATTTT. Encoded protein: CSVETDRGRSGNTIYF.

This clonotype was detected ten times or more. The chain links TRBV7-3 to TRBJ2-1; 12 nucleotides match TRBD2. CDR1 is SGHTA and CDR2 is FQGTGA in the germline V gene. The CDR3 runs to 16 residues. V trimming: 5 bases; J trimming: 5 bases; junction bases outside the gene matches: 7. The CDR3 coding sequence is TGTGCCAGCAGCGCACGACTAGCGGGGGAGGACAATGAGCAGTTCTTC. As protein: CASSARLAGEDNEQFF.

CDR3 in amino acids: CASSPGQGQGLNTEAFF. The CDR3 DNA is TGTGCCAGCTCTCCAGGCCAGGGACAGGGACTGAACACTGAAGCTTTCTTT. The genes are TRBV18 and TRBJ1-1, with 9 bases lining up with TRBD1. J was trimmed by 0 bases and V by 6 bases; bases with no gene match: 11. The germline V gene encodes CDR1 KGHSH and CDR2 LQKENI. The CDR3 is 17 amino acids.

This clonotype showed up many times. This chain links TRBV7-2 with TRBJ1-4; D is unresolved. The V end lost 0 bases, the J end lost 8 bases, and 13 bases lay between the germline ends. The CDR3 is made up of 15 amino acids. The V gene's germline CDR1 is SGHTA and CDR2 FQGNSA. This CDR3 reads CASSLAPVGNEKLFF. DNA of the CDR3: TGTGCCAGCAGCTTAGCGCCGGTGGGGAACGAAAAACTGTTTTTT.

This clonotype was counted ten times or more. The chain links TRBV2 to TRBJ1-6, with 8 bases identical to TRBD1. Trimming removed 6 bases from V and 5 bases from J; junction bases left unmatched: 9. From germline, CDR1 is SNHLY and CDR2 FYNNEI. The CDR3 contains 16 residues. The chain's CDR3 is CASRNRGWENNSPLHF. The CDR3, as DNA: TGTGCCAGCAGGAACAGGGGGTGGGAGAATAATTCACCCCTCCACTTT.

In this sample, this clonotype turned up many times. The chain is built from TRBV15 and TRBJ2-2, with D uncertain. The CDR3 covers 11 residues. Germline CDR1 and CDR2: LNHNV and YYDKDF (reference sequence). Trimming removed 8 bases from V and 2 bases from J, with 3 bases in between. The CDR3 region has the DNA TGTGCCACCCAAAACACCGGGGAGCTGTTTTTT. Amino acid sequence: CATQNTGELFF. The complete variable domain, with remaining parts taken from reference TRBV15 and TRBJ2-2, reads DAMVIQNPRYQVTQFGKPVTLSCSQTLNHNVMYWYQQKSSQAPKLLFHYYDKDFNNEADTPDNFQSRRPNTSFCFLDIRSPGLGDTAMYLCATQNTGELFFGEGSRLTVL.

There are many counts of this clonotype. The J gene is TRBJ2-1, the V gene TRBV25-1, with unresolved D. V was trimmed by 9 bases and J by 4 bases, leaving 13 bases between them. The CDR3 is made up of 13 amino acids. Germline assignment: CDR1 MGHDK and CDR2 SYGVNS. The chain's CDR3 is CASMGFGYNEQFF. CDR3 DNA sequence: TGTGCCAGTATGGGGTTCGGTTACAATGAGCAGTTCTTC.

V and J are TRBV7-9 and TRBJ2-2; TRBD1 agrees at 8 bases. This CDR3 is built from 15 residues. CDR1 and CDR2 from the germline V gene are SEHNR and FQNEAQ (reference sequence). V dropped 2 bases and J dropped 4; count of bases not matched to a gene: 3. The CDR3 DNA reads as TGTGCCAGCAGCTTAAGACAGGGGATCACCGGGGAGCTGTTTTTT. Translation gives CASSLRQGITGELFF.

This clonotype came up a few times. The CDR3 coding sequence is TGTGCCAGCAGCGGGGGACAGGGAGTGAACACCGGGGAGCTGTTTTTT. Its protein product is CASSGGQGVNTGELFF. V and J are TRBV9 and TRBJ2-2; 9 bases are shared with TRBD1. This CDR3 comprises 16 residues. The germline CDR1 and CDR2 sequences are SGDLS and YYNGEE. With V trimmed by 3 bases and J by 1 base, 4 bases remained unmatched.

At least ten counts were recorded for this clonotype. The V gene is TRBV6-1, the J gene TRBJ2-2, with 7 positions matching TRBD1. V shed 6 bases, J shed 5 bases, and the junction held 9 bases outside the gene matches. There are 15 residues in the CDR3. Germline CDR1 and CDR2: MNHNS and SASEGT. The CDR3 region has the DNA TGTGCCAGCAGGATACAGGGGTTGAGGACCGGGGAGCTGTTTTTT. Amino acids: CASRIQGLRTGELFF.